This T cell receptor (beta chain) was identified during a study of T cell responses to AZD1222 COVID-19 vaccine. Study background: Researchers grouped second doses given at about 4 or about 12 weeks into one pool. General observations from the study: The donor cohort was predominantly white British with a female majority, and clonal diversity may have been underestimated. Researchers took repertoire samples only after the peak T cell response had come. Only six individuals given AZD1222 were seropositive at baseline.

TCRdb's copy holds only in-frame clones and misses some; the assay was immunoSEQ multiplex PCR. The table shows approximately 160,000 clones, with 91% occurring only once. Germline assignment: CDR1 SGDLS and CDR2 YYNGEE. This CDR3 contains 15 residues. The ends lost 3 bases at V and 5 bases at J; junction bases unmatched: 9. To note about this clone: As yet, its antigen is unknown.

The specimen comprised peripheral blood, sampled on day 0 of AZD1222 vaccination. This chain uses TRBV9 with TRBJ2-7, with TRBD1 matching over 9 bases. This receptor was obtained from an adult in good health. CDR3 sequence reads: CASSAGGTGFNEQYF. CDR3 bases: TGTGCCAGCAGCGCCGGGGGGACAGGGTTCAACGAGCAGTACTTC.